This T cell receptor (beta chain) derives from a study of cytomegalovirus exposure and HLA in healthy donors. The V segment lost 2 bases and the J segment 3 bases; nucleotides outside the gene matches: 9. Per germline, CDR1 MDHEN and CDR2 SYDVKM. CDR3 length equals 16 residues. 60 Vbeta and 13 Jbeta primers were used in PCR. Sequenced by immunoSEQ multiplex PCR; TCRdb stores in-frame clones only, minus some. There are tens of thousands of clones in the sample, with under 3% held by the top ten. The receptor was isolated from a man between 40 and 49 years old in good health and CMV-seronegative. Material for sequencing was PBMCs. The gene calls are TRBV28 and TRBJ2-7, with 8 bases identical to TRBD2. CDR3 sequence: CASSLKGLAGYYEQYF. The DNA for the CDR3 is TGTGCCAGCAGTTTAAAGGGGCTAGCGGGTTACTACGAGCAGTACTTC. The whole variable domain, filled in from reference TRBV28 and TRBJ2-7, reads DVKVTQSSRYLVKRTGEKVFLECVQDMDHENMFWYRQDPGLGLRLIYFSYDVKMKEKGDIPEGYSVSREKKERFSLILESASTNQTSMYLCASSLKGLAGYYEQYFGPGTRLTVT.